This entry lists 3 T cell receptor beta chains sequenced from one sample in a study of vaccination and CD4 T cells after COVID-19. Treatment reported: approximately 11-day PBMC culture with coronavirus spike peptide pools or control peptides (ViraFEST assay). The unexposed donor's CD4+ T cells were collected before the COVID-19 pandemic (2011-2018). These receptors have no known antigen. Cultured CD4+ T-cell DNA underwent Oncomine TCR Beta short-read sequencing. In TCRdb, the PCR reads were re-called with MiXCR into one record per CDR3 protein. The table shows 5,000 to 6,000 distinct CDR3 sequences, with approximately 42% occurring only once. The sample comprised CD4+ T cells from blood, cultured in vitro. The receptors shown here come from a human donor in good health.

This clonotype was seen a handful of times. The chain recombines TRBV6-2 or TRBV6-3 with TRBJ1-1, with 9 bases that match TRBD1. The CDR3 contains 14 residues. The ends lost 5 bases at V and 5 bases at J; junction bases unmatched: 6. CDR1 is MNHEY and CDR2 is SVGEGT in the germline V gene. The CDR3 sequence: CASSPTGGRTEAFF. The CDR3 DNA reads as TGTGCCAGCAGTCCGACAGGGGGGAGAACTGAAGCTTTCTTT.

The CDR3: CSAMGGGETQYF. The CDR3 DNA follows: TGCAGTGCTATGGGGGGGGGTGAGACCCAGTACTTC. The genes are TRBV20-1 and TRBJ2-5; 7 bases are shared with TRBD2. J lost 5 bases, V lost 4 bases, and 4 bases had no gene match. The CDR3 has 12 amino acids. The germline CDR1 and CDR2 sequences are DFQATT and SNEGSKA (reference sequence).

J is TRBJ1-3 and V is TRBV6-1, with no clear D. Germline V gives CDR1 MNHNS, CDR2 SASEGT. CDR3 length: 13 amino acids. Trimming shortened V by 6 bases and J by 3 bases, and 9 bases separated the two germline ends. In nucleotides, the CDR3 is TGTGCCAGCAGGGGCAGCGTTGGAAACACCATATATTTT. This sequence encodes CASRGSVGNTIYF.